These T cell receptor beta chains were read from a single sample in a study of blood T cells in healthy people across ages. Each CDR3 protein is one row after TCRdb ran MiXCR on the 5' RACE reads. The sample lists over 1,500,000 distinct CDR3 sequences; about two fifths were seen once. Sequenced: blood. The receptors were sampled from a human donor in good health. Each CDR3 is given with its conserved first and last residue.

TRBJ2-3,TRBV6-5,CASRETNGATTQYF
TRBJ1-2,TRBV4-2,CASSHPGRASIDGYTF
TRBJ2-5,TRBV7-7,CASSLTHDPQETQYF
TRBJ1-2,TRBV5-1,CASSPAGEAVYGYTF
TRBJ1-6,TRBV20-1,CSARSGQGDSPLHF
TRBJ2-5,TRBV5-1,CASSFRQGRWETQYF
TRBJ2-7,TRBV10-3,CAIRTGTESSYEQYF
TRBJ2-7,TRBV20-1,CSARDFQGHTYEQYF
TRBJ2-3,TRBV5-1,CASSSTASTDTQYF
TRBJ1-1,TRBV6-2/TRBV6-3,CASSAGQGRRNTEAFF
TRBJ1-5,TRBV20-1,CSASRDLNQPQHF
TRBJ2-7,TRBV6-2/TRBV6-3,CASSRIQARSYEQYF
TRBJ2-4,TRBV21-1,CTSSRRQGVREQYF
TRBJ1-4,TRBV28,CASGSWEKLFF
TRBJ2-3,TRBV28,CASNTGGADTQYF
TRBJ2-3,TRBV20-1,CSASREGGRGDTQYF
TRBJ2-6,TRBV2,CASSVGTLGANVLTF
TRBJ1-1,TRBV9,CASSISGGGSTEAFF
TRBJ2-7,TRBV7-2,CASSPLRGGFEYF
TRBJ2-3,TRBV5-1,CASSSTGSATDTQYF
TRBJ1-6,TRBV20-1,CSAKDGRFNSPLHF
TRBJ1-2,TRBV12-3/TRBV12-4,CASSLAPLGGLGYTF
TRBJ2-4,TRBV7-2,CASSLSNGSGGLHDKNIQYF
TRBJ1-4,TRBV7-2,CASSLGGPGDEKLFF
TRBJ2-3,TRBV27,CASSSRTSGGYTQYF
TRBJ1-6,TRBV7-6,CASSLQEVNSPLHF
TRBJ2-1,TRBV7-9,CASNWGRIDEQFF
TRBJ1-2,TRBV12-3/TRBV12-4,CASTFGAAASGYTF
TRBJ1-2,TRBV7-2,CASSDFRGPNYGYTF
TRBJ1-3,TRBV15,CATSRVEGFSGNTIYF